The 23 T cell receptor beta chains below come from one sample, sequenced in a study of blood T cell repertoires in COVID-19 (dated by TCRdb to about 2020). Libraries were prepared through the immunoSEQ multiplex PCR assay. Imported from immuneACCESS, the table was reduced by TCRdb to in-frame sequences with V and J called. These copies leave out some clones; in studies compared against another copy, an unresolved V gene accounts for under half, and the cause of the remainder is not known. The sample yields fewer than 300,000 clones; roughly 90% were counted once. The ten biggest clones cover approximately 4% of the sample. Sequencing used peripheral blood. Receptors originate from a man aged 55 to 70 who had recovered from COVID-19.

V gene TRBV6-6 combines with J gene TRBJ1-1; TRBD1 matches 10 bases. The CDR3 is 15 amino acids. V was pared by 7 bases and J by 5 bases, with 10 bases of the junction left unmatched. Looked up from germline, CDR1 is MNHNY and CDR2 is SVGAGI (reference sequence). This chain's CDR3 is CASTSPGQGYTEAFF. In DNA, the CDR3 is TGTGCCAGCACCTCTCCGGGACAGGGGTATACTGAAGCTTTCTTT.

The chain has TRBV9 and TRBJ2-7, with 12 bases that match TRBD1. Germline V CDR1 and CDR2: SGDLS, YYNGEE. The J segment lost 0 bases and the V segment lost 3 bases, leaving 4 bases of the junction unmatched. The CDR3 is 16 residues long. CDR3 nucleotide sequence: TGTGCCAGCAGCGGGCGGGGACAGGGGGCCTCCTACGAGCAGTACTTC. Residues: CASSGRGQGASYEQYF.

The V and J genes are TRBV6-5 and TRBJ2-7; D perhaps matches TRBD1 (5 bases). V lost 8 bases, J lost 5 bases, and 19 bases lay in between. CDR1 is MNHEY, CDR2 SVGAGI, per germline. There are 14 residues in the CDR3. CDR3 loop: CASLPPRVPHEQYF. The CDR3 nucleotides are TGTGCCAGCCTACCCCCCAGGGTTCCCCACGAGCAGTACTTC.

The chain links TRBV29-1 to TRBJ1-1; TRBD1 might be the D (6 bases). Trimming took 4 bases from V and 2 from J, leaving 17 bases between them. Germline CDR1 and CDR2: SQVTM and ANQGSEA. The CDR3 consists of 15 residues. For the CDR3, the DNA is TGCAGCGTTGTGGAAGGGGGGGGTCCTAACACTGAAGCTTTCTTT. The encoded protein is CSVVEGGGPNTEAFF.

This clone was recorded a few times. V gene TRBV27 combines with J gene TRBJ2-7; D is possibly TRBD2 (5 bases). The germline V gene encodes CDR1 MNHEY and CDR2 SMNVEV (reference sequence). This CDR3 contains 14 residues. Between the trimmed V and J ends, which lost 2 bases and 0 bases, there was a span of 8 bases. The CDR3 DNA reads TGTGCCAGCAGTTTAGAGGGCGGCTCCTACGAGCAGTACTTC. It yields the protein CASSLEGGSYEQYF.

This chain joins TRBV18 and TRBJ2-7; 9 bases are shared with TRBD2. V was pared by 1 base and J by 2 bases, with 12 bases of the junction left unmatched. Germline V gene sequence: CDR1 KGHSH, CDR2 LQKENI. This CDR3 region has 18 residues. The CDR3 sequence is CASSPLLSSGGNPYEQYF. CDR3 in DNA: TGTGCCAGCTCACCACTTTTAAGTAGCGGGGGCAACCCCTACGAGCAGTACTTC.

The CDR3 region has the DNA TGTGCCAGCAGCTCCGGGGTTTCGGGAAACACCATATATTTT. Its protein is CASSSGVSGNTIYF. The rearrangement links TRBV3-1 (or the pseudogene TRBV3-2) to TRBJ1-3; D ambiguous. Per germline, CDR1 LGHDT and CDR2 YNNKEL (reference sequence). Trimming took 5 bases from V and 4 from J, leaving 12 bases between them. This CDR3 is built from 14 residues.

The V and J genes are TRBV16 and TRBJ2-3; possibly TRBD2 for D (5 bases). V was pared by 4 bases and J by 4 bases, with 15 bases between. Germline values: CDR1 KGHSY, CDR2 FQNENV. The CDR3 spans 15 residues. CDR3 loop: CASSRLGIAPDTQYF. The CDR3 DNA reads TGTGCCAGCAGCCGCCTCGGGATTGCCCCAGATACGCAGTATTTT.

The chain recombines TRBV5-5 with TRBJ1-2; no firm D call. The CDR3 contains 13 residues. Looked up from germline, CDR1 is SGHKS and CDR2 is YYEKEE (reference sequence). The V gene lost 1 base and the J gene lost 5 bases, with 9 bases spanning the gap. The CDR3: CASSLPSDYGYTF. The DNA of the CDR3 is TGTGCCAGCAGCTTGCCAAGCGATTATGGCTACACCTTC.

The chain combines TRBV19 with TRBJ1-3; TRBD1 agrees at 9 bases. Germline CDR1 reads LNHDA; CDR2 reads SQIVND (reference sequence). There are 18 residues in the CDR3. V was clipped by 4 bases and J by 0 bases; unmatched bases: 10. For the CDR3, the DNA is TGTGCCAGTAGTACCGGAGGACAGGGGTTCTCCTCTGGAAACACCATATATTTT. It yields the protein CASSTGGQGFSSGNTIYF.

The chain carries TRBV6-4 and TRBJ2-3; D may be TRBD2 (6 bases). This CDR3 is 16 amino acids long. V was shortened by 7 bases and J by 3 bases, with 20 bases between the two germline ends. The germline V gene encodes CDR1 MRHNA and CDR2 SNTAGT. The DNA for the CDR3 is TGTGCCAGCATCTCCCCCTCCGGGACTGGAACAGATACGCAGTATTTT. Its protein product is CASISPSGTGTDTQYF.

This chain uses TRBV5-1 with TRBJ2-1; the D is unclear. V was trimmed by 4 bases and J by 6 bases, leaving 26 bases between them. The germline V gene has CDR1 SGHRS and CDR2 YFSETQ. There are 18 residues in the CDR3. CDR3 coding DNA: TGCGCCAGCAGCCAAGTCAGCGTTGGTCACGTGGTCGGCAATGAGCAGTTCTTC. Its translation: CASSQVSVGHVVGNEQFF.

The rearrangement joins TRBV12-5 to TRBJ2-1; D not certain. Germline-derived CDR1 and CDR2 are LGHNT and FRNRAP. The CDR3 covers 11 residues. V lost 3 bases and J 10 bases, leaving 7 bases between the germline ends. The CDR3 nucleotides are TGTGCTAGTGGTTTCGTCGGGGAGCAGTTCTTC. This gives the protein CASGFVGEQFF.

This clone has more than one count but fewer than ten. The rearrangement links TRBV7-8 to TRBJ2-1; D remains ambiguous. Germline assignment: CDR1 SGHVS and CDR2 FQNEAQ. The CDR3 length is 12 residues. V gave up 5 bases and J gave up 8 bases, with 10 bases separating them. The CDR3 region is CASSQARDEQFF. CDR3 DNA: TGTGCCAGCAGCCAAGCTCGAGATGAGCAGTTCTTC.

This chain uses TRBV4-2 with TRBJ2-3, with D unresolved. In germline, CDR1 is LGHNA, CDR2 YNFKEQ. V lost 1 base and J lost 6, with 8 bases in between. The CDR3 totals 13 residues. The CDR3 region has the DNA TGTGCCAGCAGCCAAGTTAGTGCTGATACGCAGTATTTT. This encodes CASSQVSADTQYF.

The rearrangement uses TRBV18 and TRBJ1-1; TRBD1 matches at 7 bases. The CDR3 length is 13 residues. Germline V lookup: CDR1 KGHSH, CDR2 LQKENI. V was pared by 3 bases and J by 4 bases, with 2 bases of the junction left unmatched. The CDR3 nucleotides read TGTGCCAGCTCACCTGACAGGGTCACTGAAGCTTTCTTT. It codes for CASSPDRVTEAFF.

The chain uses TRBV7-6 and TRBJ1-4, with TRBD1 matching 9 bases. CDR1 is SGHVS, CDR2 FNYEAQ, per germline. V gave up 0 bases and J gave up 5 bases; unmatched junction bases: 4. The CDR3 is made up of 16 amino acids. The CDR3 nucleotides are TGTGCCAGCAGCTTAGCGGGGACAGGGTTGAATGAAAAACTGTTTTTT. Translation: CASSLAGTGLNEKLFF. Full variable domain (rest looked up from reference TRBV7-6 and TRBJ1-4): GAGVSQSPRYKVTKRGQDVALRCDPISGHVSLYWYRQALGQGPEFLTYFNYEAQQDKSGLPNDRFSAERPEGSISTLTIQRTEQRDSAMYRCASSLAGTGLNEKLFFGSGTQLSVL.

Only one count was recorded for this clone. V gene TRBV11-3 combines with J gene TRBJ2-7; perhaps TRBD1 as D (6 bases). V was shortened by 8 bases and J by 5 bases, with 16 bases between the two germline ends. The germline V gene has CDR1 SGHNT and CDR2 YENEEA. The CDR3 has 13 residues. CDR3 loop: CASPPRGPNEQYF. The CDR3 nucleotides read TGTGCCAGCCCCCCCAGGGGCCCCAACGAGCAGTACTTC.

The chain recombines TRBV5-1 with TRBJ2-3, with a weak D call TRBD2 (6 bases). Germline-derived CDR1 and CDR2 are SGHRS and YFSETQ. This CDR3 is 15 amino acids long. V lost 0 bases and J 1 base, leaving 9 bases between the germline ends. This CDR3 is CASSLAGTGTDTQYF. The CDR3 DNA sequence: TGCGCCAGCAGCTTGGCCGGGACTGGCACAGATACGCAGTATTTT.

J is TRBJ1-1 and V is TRBV15, with D hard to call. The CDR3 extends over 16 amino acids. CDR1 is LNHNV and CDR2 is YYDKDF in the germline V gene (reference sequence). V was shortened by 2 bases and J by 1 base, with 14 bases between the two germline ends. The CDR3 reads CATSRRGHAQNTEAFF. CDR3 in DNA: TGTGCCACCAGCAGAAGAGGGCACGCCCAGAACACTGAAGCTTTCTTT.

The chain is built from TRBV5-1 and TRBJ2-7; 7 bases are a match to TRBD2. This CDR3 has 14 amino acids. Germline loops: CDR1 SGHRS, CDR2 YFSETQ. With 3 bases clipped from V and 2 bases from J, the junction kept 5 bases outside the gene matches. CDR3 DNA: TGCGCCAGCAGCTCAGCTAGCGGACCCTACGAGCAGTACTTC. Its protein product is CASSSASGPYEQYF.

The gene calls are TRBV19 and TRBJ2-7; perhaps TRBD1 as D (5 bases). The CDR3 runs to 14 residues. The germline V gene encodes CDR1 LNHDA and CDR2 SQIVND (reference sequence). The V gene lost 5 bases and the J gene lost 0 bases, with 11 bases spanning the gap. This CDR3 is CASSQTGNSYEQYF. The CDR3 nucleotides read TGTGCCAGTAGTCAAACAGGAAACTCCTACGAGCAGTACTTC.

The rearrangement links TRBV19 to TRBJ2-1; tentative D call: TRBD2 (5 bases). CDR3 length: 18 residues. Germline loops: CDR1 LNHDA, CDR2 SQIVND (reference sequence). The V end lost 2 bases, the J end lost 6 bases, and 23 bases lay between the germline ends. Here the CDR3 reads CASSIYGDPSLFGNEQFF. In DNA form, the CDR3 reads TGTGCCAGTAGTATATACGGGGATCCGTCTCTCTTTGGCAATGAGCAGTTCTTC.